These 6 T cell receptor beta chains were sequenced from one sample in a study of cytomegalovirus exposure and HLA in healthy donors. TCRdb keeps only in-frame clones here, not all; method: immunoSEQ multiplex PCR. The sample consists of fewer than 250,000 clones, less than 85% of them appearing once. The sample comprised PBMCs. These receptors came from a woman aged 18-29 years in good health and CMV-seronegative.

V is TRBV6-5 and J is TRBJ1-1; D might be TRBD1 (5 bases). The CDR3 consists of 15 residues. Germline CDR1 reads MNHEY; CDR2 reads SVGAGI. The germline V and J ends were trimmed by 5 bases and 4 bases, with 17 bases remaining between them. In DNA, the CDR3 is TGTGCCAGCAGTGCTTACAGGCGGGGAGGCACTGAAGCTTTCTTT. Its protein product is CASSAYRRGGTEAFF.

The rearrangement links TRBV18 to TRBJ2-5; tentative D call: TRBD2 (7 bases). This CDR3 has 16 residues. V was trimmed by 1 base and J by 1 base, leaving 13 bases between them. Germline CDR1 reads KGHSH; CDR2 reads LQKENI. CDR3 bases: TGTGCCAGCTCACCACTCGGCGGGGGCCCCCAAGAGACCCAGTACTTC. This sequence encodes CASSPLGGGPQETQYF.

This chain connects TRBV5-1 to TRBJ1-1; TRBD1 agrees at 9 bases. CDR1 is SGHRS and CDR2 is YFSETQ in the germline V gene. J gave up 7 bases and V 0 bases, and 7 bases lay outside the gene matches. CDR3 length: 15 amino acids. DNA for the CDR3: TGCGCCAGCAGCTTGGGGGACAGGGACCGTAGTGAAGCTTTCTTT. Protein: CASSLGDRDRSEAFF.

V gene TRBV5-1 combines with J gene TRBJ1-2; TRBD1 matches at 9 bases. The germline CDR1 and CDR2 sequences are SGHRS and YFSETQ. The junction had 7 bases not matched to a gene; V was cut back by 4 bases and J by 3 bases. The CDR3 has 15 amino acids. This CDR3 reads CASSEQGAKDYGYTF. The CDR3, as DNA: TGCGCCAGCAGCGAACAGGGGGCTAAAGACTATGGCTACACCTTC.

V gene TRBV30 combines with J gene TRBJ1-1, with D perhaps matching TRBD1 (5 bases). The germline V and J ends were trimmed by 2 bases and 5 bases, with 12 bases remaining between them. The CDR3 is 13 amino acids. CDR1 and CDR2 (germline): GTSNPN, SVGIG (reference sequence). The CDR3 is CAWSSQGGTEAFF. The CDR3 DNA reads TGTGCCTGGAGTTCTCAGGGAGGAACTGAAGCTTTCTTT.

This clone was seen more than once but under ten times. The gene calls are TRBV5-6 and TRBJ2-1; 14 nucleotides line up with TRBD2. This CDR3 has 16 residues. Germline V lookup: CDR1 SGHDT, CDR2 YYEEEE. V lost 4 bases and J lost 7; bases outside the gene matches: 7. Here the CDR3 reads CASSAGLAGVSNEQFF. Here the CDR3 DNA reads TGTGCCAGCAGCGCGGGACTAGCGGGAGTGTCGAATGAGCAGTTCTTC.